This T cell receptor beta chain appears in the sequencing data of a study of CD8 T cells in ankylosing spondylitis. Using its own MiXCR run on the 5' RACE reads, TCRdb lists one record per CDR3 protein. The table lists some 130,000 distinct CDR3 sequences, around 6.6% of them singletons. Whole-study results and caveats: Reportedly, significant enrichment of disease-linked clones occurred in matched ankylosing spondylitis synovial fluid.

This clonotype was recorded at least ten times. Antigen specificity is unknown. The CDR3 is made up of 15 amino acids. Trimming took 5 bases from V and 10 from J, leaving 18 bases between them. This clonotype originated in a female donor with ankylosing spondylitis or in good health (not recorded which). The chain employs TRBV12-3 or TRBV12-4 and TRBJ1-6; a possible D gene is TRBD1 (6 bases). The sequenced material came from blood, either unsorted or a sorted T cell fraction (not recorded which). This chain's CDR3 is CASSPPGGGVSPLHF. In DNA, the CDR3 is TGTGCCAGCAGTCCCCCTGGAGGGGGGGTATCACCCCTCCACTTT.